This TCR beta chain appears in the sequencing data of a study of blood T cell repertoires in COVID-19. Original data processing: It was from reference gene primer amplification that nucleated cell counts were estimated. Profiling relied on immunoSEQ multiplex PCR, and the TCRdb table lists in-frame clones only, not all of them. That table supplies the V and J calls and clone size; D and trimming were determined from the DNA. The top ten clones hold 7.4% of a sample with about 100,000 clones, more than 85% of them seen once. CDR3 length: 14 residues. The sequenced sample was peripheral blood. This TCR was recovered from a young man in a cohort sampled during active COVID-19. The chain couples TRBV21-1 to TRBJ1-4. TRBV21-1 is a recognized pseudogene. CDR3 bases: TGTGCCAGCAGCAAGAGGCAGAATAATGAAAAACTGTTTTTT. Translation: CASSKRQNNEKLFF.